These 15 T cell receptor beta chains came from one sample sequenced in a study of cytomegalovirus exposure and HLA in healthy donors. Both 60 Vbeta primers and 13 Jbeta primers went into the PCR. Clones were read by immunoSEQ multiplex PCR, and TCRdb kept only the in-frame ones, dropping some. This table holds approximately 160,000 clones, about 77% found once. The sample consisted of PBMCs. These receptor sequences come from a man aged 18 to 35 in good health and CMV-seropositive.

The genes are TRBV4-3 and TRBJ2-7, with TRBD2 identical over 9 bases. The CDR3 length is 15 residues. Looked up from germline, CDR1 is LGHNA and CDR2 is YSLEER. J was trimmed by 6 bases and V by 0 bases; bases with no gene match: 6. The CDR3 sequence is CASSQDAGLAIEQYF. The CDR3 DNA sequence: TGCGCCAGCAGCCAAGATGCCGGACTAGCGATCGAGCAGTACTTC.

This clone was seen a few times. The CDR3 loop is CASSLNEDSYEQYF. The CDR3 region has the DNA TGTGCCAGCAGTCTTAATGAGGACTCCTACGAGCAGTACTTC. The gene calls are TRBV27 and TRBJ2-7; the D is unclear. Trimming removed 5 bases from V and 0 bases from J, with 11 bases in between. Germline V gives CDR1 MNHEY, CDR2 SMNVEV (reference sequence). This CDR3 comprises 14 residues.

The V and J genes are TRBV4-3 and TRBJ2-2; tentatively, D is TRBD2 (5 bases). The CDR3 runs 14 residues. V was trimmed by 7 bases and J by 0 bases, leaving 9 bases between them. Germline V CDR1 and CDR2: LGHNA, YSLEER. This CDR3 reads CASKPAANTGELFF. In DNA form, the CDR3 reads TGCGCCAGCAAGCCAGCGGCGAACACCGGGGAGCTGTTTTTT.

This clone was detected once. The chain recombines TRBV11-2 with TRBJ2-1; no clear D. CDR1 SGHAT and CDR2 FQNNGV come from the germline V gene. The CDR3 is 12 amino acids. V was clipped by 1 base and J by 9 bases, with 7 bases between them. DNA of the CDR3: TGTGCCAGCAGCTTAGCTAGGAGTGAGCAGTTCTTC. Translating it yields CASSLARSEQFF.

The chain is built from TRBV28 and TRBJ1-1; no firm D call. CDR3 length: 13 residues. Trimming left V 5 bases short and J 0 bases short, with 7 bases between. CDR1 and CDR2 from the germline V gene are MDHEN and SYDVKM. The CDR3 region is CASSQQLNTEAFF. The CDR3 DNA follows: TGTGCCAGCAGTCAACAACTGAACACTGAAGCTTTCTTT. Full variable domain (remainder filled in from reference TRBV28 and TRBJ1-1): DVKVTQSSRYLVKRTGEKVFLECVQDMDHENMFWYRQDPGLGLRLIYFSYDVKMKEKGDIPEGYSVSREKKERFSLILESASTNQTSMYLCASSQQLNTEAFFGQGTRLTVV.

The chain combines TRBV6-5 with TRBJ1-2, with 8 bases aligning to TRBD1. V lost 6 bases, J lost 8 bases, and 14 bases stayed unmatched. The CDR3 totals 15 residues. Germline CDR1 and CDR2: MNHEY and SVGAGI. The CDR3 loop reads CASSLEDRGGQGYTF. The CDR3 DNA is TGTGCCAGCAGCCTAGAAGACAGGGGCGGTCAGGGCTACACCTTC.

The chain employs TRBV5-6 and TRBJ2-3; D is perhaps TRBD2 (7 bases). The ends were cut back, 4 bases at V and 5 bases at J, with 23 bases in the middle. The CDR3 contains 17 residues. The germline gives CDR1 SGHDT, CDR2 YYEEEE. For the CDR3, the DNA is TGTGCCAGCAGCCATCTTCTTCCCACTAGGGGGGGAGATACGCAGTATTTT. Translation gives CASSHLLPTRGGDTQYF.

This sequence joins TRBV6-4 and TRBJ2-1; possible D gene TRBD1, 5 bases. CDR1 and CDR2 (germline): MRHNA, SNTAGT. V gave up 2 bases and J gave up 3 bases, with 8 bases separating them. The CDR3 covers 14 residues. CDR3 bases: TGTGCCAGCAGTGACCCAGGGCTCTACAATGAGCAGTTCTTC. Amino acid sequence: CASSDPGLYNEQFF.

The rearrangement links TRBV5-6 to TRBJ1-1, with TRBD1 as a possible D gene (5 bases). Trimming cost V 0 bases and J 4 bases, with 7 bases left between them. The germline CDR1 and CDR2 sequences are SGHDT and YYEEEE. The CDR3 totals 13 residues. The CDR3 DNA reads TGTGCCAGCAGCTTGGGGGGGGGCACTGAAGCTTTCTTT. It specifies CASSLGGGTEAFF.

As regards this clone: Germline is not matched at one junction end, which may reflect a read error. This rearrangement joins TRBV7-7 to TRBJ2-2; 11 nucleotides line up with TRBD1. The CDR3 runs to 15 residues. From germline, CDR1 is SSHAT and CDR2 FNYEAQ (reference sequence). DNA for the CDR3: TGTGCTAGCAGCACCGGGACAGGGGGATCCGGGGAGCTGTTTTTT. It encodes CASSTGTGGSGELFF. The variable domain in full, with the rest retrieved from reference TRBV7-7 and TRBJ2-2, is GAGVSQSPRYKVTKRGQDVTLRCDPISSHATLYWYQQALGQGPEFLTYFNYEAQPDKSGLPSDRFSAERPEGSISTLTIQRTEQRDSAMYRCASSTGTGGSGELFFGEGSRLTVL.

The V and J genes are TRBV9 and TRBJ2-1, with 7 bases aligning to TRBD2. Germline values: CDR1 SGDLS, CDR2 YYNGEE. J gave up 7 bases and V 4 bases, and 14 bases lay outside the gene matches. CDR3 size: 16 residues. DNA of the CDR3: TGTGCCAGCAGCCCGACTAGCTACCCCTCCCCAAATGAGCAGTTCTTC. Amino acid sequence: CASSPTSYPSPNEQFF.

This clone was recorded once. The rearrangement links TRBV14 to TRBJ1-1; D is uncertain. Germline V gene data show CDR1 as SGHDN and CDR2 as FVKESK. The CDR3 is 13 residues long. V lost 5 bases and J 5 bases, leaving 12 bases between the germline ends. In DNA form, the CDR3 reads TGTGCCAGCAGCGTTGCGGGCTGGACTGAAGCTTTCTTT. It encodes CASSVAGWTEAFF. The full variable domain, with the rest looked up from reference TRBV14 and TRBJ1-1, is EAGVTQFPSHSVIEKGQTVTLRCDPISGHDNLYWYRRVMGKEIKFLLHFVKESKQDESGMPNNRFLAERTGGTYSTLKVQPAELEDSGVYFCASSVAGWTEAFFGQGTRLTVV.

The chain uses TRBV7-2 and TRBJ2-2; D gene unclear. CDR1 SGHTA and CDR2 FQGNSA come from the germline V gene. The CDR3 totals 13 residues. V shed 4 bases and J shed 6 bases, with 9 bases lying between them. The CDR3 region is CASSSVWPGELFF. The CDR3 DNA follows: TGTGCCAGCAGCTCAGTTTGGCCCGGGGAGCTGTTTTTT.

V is TRBV19 and J is TRBJ1-2, with 8 positions matching TRBD1. The CDR3 covers 16 residues. V lost 6 bases, J lost 0 bases, and 9 bases stayed unmatched. Germline CDR1 and CDR2: LNHDA and SQIVND (reference sequence). The CDR3 spells CASSPRGTGANYGYTF. CDR3 sequence (DNA): TGTGCCAGTAGCCCGAGGGGGACAGGAGCTAACTATGGCTACACCTTC.

V usage is TRBV10-3 and J usage is TRBJ2-7, with D hard to call. Trimming pared 0 bases from V and 5 bases from J, leaving 11 bases between. Per the germline V gene, CDR1 is ENHRY and CDR2 is SYGVKD. CDR3 length: 14 amino acids. The CDR3 DNA reads as TGTGCCATCAGTGAGTCGCGGTATGACCACGAGCAGTACTTC. As protein: CAISESRYDHEQYF.